The 7 T cell receptor beta chains below all came from one sample that was sequenced in a study of early T cells in non-severe SARS-CoV-2 infection. MiXCR was run by TCRdb on the 5' RACE reads, yielding one entry per CDR3 protein. The sample contains about 100,000 distinct CDR3 sequences, approximately 13% of which appear only once. Sequencing used whole blood. Receptor source: an adult who was a healthcare worker with PCR-confirmed SARS-CoV-2 infection or an uninfected control (not recorded which).

This clonotype was picked up many times. This chain uses TRBV19 with TRBJ1-2; D ambiguous. Germline V gene lookup returns CDR1 LNHDA and CDR2 SQIVND (reference sequence). Deletions cut 0 bases from V and 10 bases from J, with 12 bases between. The length of the CDR3 is 13 residues. The CDR3 spells CASSIDPRFSYTF. CDR3 sequence (DNA): TGTGCCAGTAGTATAGATCCTAGGTTCTCCTACACCTTC. Combining the CDR3 with reference TRBV19 and TRBJ1-2 gives the whole variable domain DGGITQSPKYLFRKEGQNVTLSCEQNLNHDAMYWYRQDPGQGLRLIYYSQIVNDFQKGDIAEGYSVSREKKESFPLTVTSAQKNPTAFYLCASSIDPRFSYTFGSGTRLTVV.

This clonotype was picked up many times. The chain uses TRBV11-2 and TRBJ2-2; 7 nucleotides agree with TRBD2. CDR1 and CDR2 (germline): SGHAT, FQNNGV. V lost 1 base, J lost 4 bases, and 12 bases stayed unmatched. The CDR3 is 18 residues long. The CDR3 DNA reads as TGTGCCAGCAGCTTAGTCGCAGGGACGCAGCGGGGCACCGGGGAGCTGTTTTTT. Amino acid sequence: CASSLVAGTQRGTGELFF.

This clonotype showed up just a few times. The DNA of the CDR3 is TGTGCCAGCAGACCTGCTGTCGGGACGATGGAGACCCAGTACTTC. This translates into CASRPAVGTMETQYF. J is TRBJ2-5 and V is TRBV27; D may be TRBD1 or TRBD2 (5 bases each). Germline V gene data show CDR1 as MNHEY and CDR2 as SMNVEV (reference sequence). The CDR3 has 15 residues. V was trimmed by 6 bases and J by 5 bases, leaving 19 bases between them.

This clonotype came up a few times. This sequence joins TRBV29-1 and TRBJ1-1; D remains unclear. The CDR3 loop spans 10 amino acids. Trimming removed 4 bases from V and 7 bases from J, with 7 bases in between. Per the germline V gene, CDR1 is SQVTM and CDR2 is ANQGSEA. This CDR3 reads CSVGAVEAFF. In DNA, the CDR3 is TGCAGCGTTGGGGCGGTTGAAGCTTTCTTT.

The chain has TRBV10-3 and TRBJ2-1; 8 bases agree with TRBD2. CDR1 is ENHRY and CDR2 is SYGVKD in the germline V gene. The length of the CDR3 is 13 residues. J lost 9 bases, V lost 6 bases, and 7 bases had no gene match. The CDR3 spells CAISGGGVSEQFF. The CDR3 coding sequence is TGTGCCATCAGCGGGGGGGGTGTGAGTGAGCAGTTCTTC.

The V and J genes are TRBV6-1 and TRBJ2-5; 9 bases are a match to TRBD1. The CDR3 runs 14 residues. J was trimmed by 4 bases and V by 6 bases; bases with no gene match: 6. The germline V gene encodes CDR1 MNHNS and CDR2 SASEGT. CDR3 bases: TGTGCCAGCAGGAAGACGGGACAGGGAGAGACCCAGTACTTC. Protein product: CASRKTGQGETQYF.

This clonotype was counted ten times or more. The rearrangement uses TRBV5-6 and TRBJ2-1; possible D gene TRBD1, 6 bases. This CDR3 has 12 amino acids. Germline V gene data show CDR1 as SGHDT and CDR2 as YYEEEE. V was shortened by 3 bases and J by 5 bases, with 6 bases between the two germline ends. The CDR3 spells CASSSGDNEQFF. The CDR3 nucleotides read TGTGCCAGCAGCTCAGGGGACAATGAGCAGTTCTTC.